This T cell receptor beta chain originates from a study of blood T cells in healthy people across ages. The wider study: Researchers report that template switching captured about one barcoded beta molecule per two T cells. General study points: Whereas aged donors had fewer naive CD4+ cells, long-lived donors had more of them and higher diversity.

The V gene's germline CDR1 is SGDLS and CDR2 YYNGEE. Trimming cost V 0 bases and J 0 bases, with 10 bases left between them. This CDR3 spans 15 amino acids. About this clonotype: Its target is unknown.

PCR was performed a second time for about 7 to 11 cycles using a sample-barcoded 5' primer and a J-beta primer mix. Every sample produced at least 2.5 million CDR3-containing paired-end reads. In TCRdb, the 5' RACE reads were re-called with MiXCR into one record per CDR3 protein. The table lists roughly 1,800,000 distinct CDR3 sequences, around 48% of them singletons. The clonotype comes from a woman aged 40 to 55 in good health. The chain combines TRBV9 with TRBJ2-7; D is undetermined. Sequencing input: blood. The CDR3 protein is CASSVEDPLSYEQYF. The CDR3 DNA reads TGTGCCAGCAGCGTAGAAGATCCGCTCTCCTACGAGCAGTACTTC.